These 5 T cell receptor beta chains originate from one sample sequenced in a study of control samples from healthy donors and cancer patients. This table comes from immunoSEQ multiplex PCR, and its TCRdb copy is limited to in-frame clones, with some not included. The table records approximately 45,000 clones, 85% to 95% of them present only once. The sample was PBMCs. The receptors come from a woman in her thirties or forties with head and neck cancer.

This clone occurred a few times. This rearrangement joins TRBV6-1 to TRBJ1-2; D is possibly TRBD1 (6 bases). V lost 3 bases, J lost 3 bases, and 20 bases lay in between. The CDR3 is 17 amino acids. CDR1 and CDR2 (germline): MNHNS, SASEGT. The CDR3, as DNA: TGTGCCAGCAGTGATTACGGGGGCGCTAGTTCTTACTATGGCTACACCTTC. Translation gives CASSDYGGASSYYGYTF.

The chain carries TRBV28 and TRBJ1-5; 7 positions match TRBD1. The length of the CDR3 is 17 residues. The ends lost 7 bases at V and 0 bases at J; junction bases unmatched: 12. CDR1 is MDHEN, CDR2 SYDVKM, per germline. Written as DNA, the CDR3 is TGTGCCAGCAAGACTACAGGGGTAAAATATAGCAATCAGCCCCAGCATTTT. Amino acids: CASKTTGVKYSNQPQHF.

This CDR3 reads CASSEGGAEVEYF. The CDR3 DNA reads as TGTGCCAGCAGTGAAGGGGGGGCAGAGGTAGAGTATTTT. The V call is TRBV2, the J call TRBJ2-3, with D possibly being TRBD1 or TRBD2 (6 bases each). Germline CDR1 and CDR2: SNHLY and FYNNEI. This CDR3 is built from 13 residues. V lost 1 base and J lost 13, with 15 bases in between.

The rearrangement joins TRBV7-9 to TRBJ1-2, with D possibly TRBD1 on 6 matching bases. This CDR3 region has 16 residues. V gave up 1 base and J gave up 6 bases, with 18 bases separating them. The germline CDR1 and CDR2 sequences are SEHNR and FQNEAQ (reference sequence). CDR3 DNA sequence: TGTGCCAGCAGCTTAGGAAGTAGAGGGGGGGAGCATGGCTACACCTTC. Translated: CASSLGSRGGEHGYTF.

The chain couples TRBV7-6 to TRBJ2-1, with TRBD1 matching over 7 bases. V lost 5 bases and J lost 3; bases outside the gene matches: 7. Germline-derived CDR1 and CDR2 are SGHVS and FNYEAQ. The CDR3 has 15 amino acids. Here the CDR3 reads CASSIDRALYNEQFF. The CDR3 bases are TGTGCCAGCAGCATCGACAGGGCCCTCTACAATGAGCAGTTCTTC. Using reference TRBV7-6 and TRBJ2-1 for the parts outside the CDR3, the full variable domain is GAGVSQSPRYKVTKRGQDVALRCDPISGHVSLYWYRQALGQGPEFLTYFNYEAQQDKSGLPNDRFSAERPEGSISTLTIQRTEQRDSAMYRCASSIDRALYNEQFFGPGTRLTVL.